This TCR beta chain originates from a study of T cells after yellow fever vaccination. Study-level background: The fractions with low cell numbers were processed using SMART-Seq v4 Ultra Low Input.

This clonotype has at least ten counts. TCRdb used MiXCR to reprocess the 5' RACE reads, holding one entry per CDR3 protein. Of about 330,000 distinct CDR3 sequences listed, 4.1% are singletons. The CDR3 spans 11 residues. Germline CDR1 is DFQATT and CDR2 is SNEGSKA (reference sequence). Trimming removed 6 bases from V and 14 bases from J; junction bases left unmatched: 8. This chain connects TRBV20-1 to TRBJ2-3, with 10 bases aligning to TRBD1. The TCR comes from a man aged 18 to 29 who received the YFV17D yellow fever vaccine. The sequenced sample was PBMCs, obtained 5 days after the yellow fever booster vaccination. CDR3 region: CSATPRDRGYF. DNA of the CDR3: TGCAGTGCCACCCCCCGGGACAGGGGGTATTTT.